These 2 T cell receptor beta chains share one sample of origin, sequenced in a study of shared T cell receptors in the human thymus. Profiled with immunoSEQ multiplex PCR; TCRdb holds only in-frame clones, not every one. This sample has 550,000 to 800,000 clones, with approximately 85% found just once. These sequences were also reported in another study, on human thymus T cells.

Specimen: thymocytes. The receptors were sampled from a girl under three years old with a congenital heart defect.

CDR3 sequence reads: CASSPGGGSHTDTQYF. DNA for the CDR3: TGCGCCAGCAGCCCCGGTGGGGGGTCCCACACAGATACGCAGTATTTT. J is TRBJ2-3 and V is TRBV5-1; TRBD2 might be the D (6 bases). Trimming removed 4 bases at V and 2 bases at J, with 17 bases between. CDR3 length: 16 residues. Per germline, CDR1 SGHRS and CDR2 YFSETQ.

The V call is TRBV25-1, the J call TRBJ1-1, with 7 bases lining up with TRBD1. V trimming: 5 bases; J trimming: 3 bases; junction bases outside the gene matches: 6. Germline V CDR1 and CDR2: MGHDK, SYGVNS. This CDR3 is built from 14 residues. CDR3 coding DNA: TGTGCCAGCAGTAACAGGGGTGGCGACACTGAAGCTTTCTTT. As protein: CASSNRGGDTEAFF.